These T cell receptor beta chains were read from a single sample in a study of Graves' ophthalmopathy and Graves' hyperthyroidism. TCRdb processed the multiplex PCR reads anew with MiXCR; each CDR3 protein has one entry. In the table there are a few hundred thousand distinct CDR3 sequences, about a sixth of which are singletons. Specimen: peripheral blood. The receptor set was obtained from an adult woman with stable Graves' hyperthyroidism. Each CDR3 is given with its conserved first and last residue. The D gene is left open where the match is weak. Part of the rows lack a size; the others show once, few, many or a class for expanded clones.

TRBJ2-5 | few | NA | TRBV5-1 | TGCGCCAGCAGCTTGGGGGGACTTACGGAGACCCAGTACTTC | CASSLGGLTETQYF
TRBJ2-1 | few | NA | TRBV6-1 | TGTGCCAGCAGCCCCCTCGAATCGGAGCAGTTCTTC | CASSPLESEQFF
TRBJ1-5 | many | NA | TRBV28 | TGTGCCGGGGGGATTCGCAATCAGCCCCAGCATTTT | CAGGIRNQPQHF
TRBJ2-5 | many | TRBD1 | TRBV28 | TGTGCCAGCAGTTCCTTGGACAGGGGGCGCGAAGAGACCCAGTACTTC | CASSSLDRGREETQYF
TRBJ2-1 | many | TRBD2 | TRBV20-1 | TGCAGTGCTACCGGGGGGAACAATGAGCAGTTCTTC | CSATGGNNEQFF
TRBJ2-7 | many | NA | TRBV6-2/TRBV6-3 | TGTGCCAGCAGAAACAGGGTGACCTACGAGCAGTACTTC | CASRNRVTYEQYF
TRBJ2-7 | few | TRBD2 | TRBV14 | TGTGCCAGCAGCCCGCTGACCGGGACTAGCGGGTCCTACGAGCAGTACTTC | CASSPLTGTSGSYEQYF
TRBJ1-6 | many | NA | TRBV27 | TGTGCCAGCAGTTTTGGACTACGAAATTCACCCCTCCACTTT | CASSFGLRNSPLHF
TRBJ2-3 | many | NA | TRBV29-1 | TGCAGCGTAAGGGGCGGTCCTGGGGATACGCAGTATTTT | CSVRGGPGDTQYF
TRBJ1-2 | NA | TRBD1 | TRBV20-1 | TGCAGTGCCCGGACAGGACTTTACTATGGCTACACCTTC | CSARTGLYYGYTF
TRBJ2-7 | many | TRBD1 | TRBV7-2 | TGTGCCAGCAGCCCCCGGGGACAGGCCGGCTACGAGCAGTACTTC | CASSPRGQAGYEQYF
TRBJ2-7 | many | NA | TRBV14 | TGTGCCAGCAGCCAAGGGATCCTGGGGTACTACGAGCAGTACTTC | CASSQGILGYYEQYF
TRBJ1-1 | many | NA | TRBV2 | TGTGCCAGCAGTGAACTTACAGTGAACACTGAAGCTTTCTTT | CASSELTVNTEAFF
TRBJ1-1 | many | TRBD1 | TRBV15 | TGTGCCACCAGCAGAGAATTAGCAGGGGGCACTGAAGCTTTCTTT | CATSRELAGGTEAFF
TRBJ1-5 | many | NA | TRBV6-2/TRBV6-3 | TGTGCCAGCAACACAGGAAGCAATCAGCCCCAGCATTTT | CASNTGSNQPQHF
TRBJ2-7 | many | NA | TRBV7-3 | TGTGCCAGCAGCTTATCAGGGGCTTCCCTCGAGCAGTACTTC | CASSLSGASLEQYF
TRBJ1-1 | many | NA | TRBV19 | TGTGCCAGTAGTATCAAAAGACGCCTCATGAACACTGAAGCTTTCTTT | CASSIKRRLMNTEAFF
TRBJ1-1 | once | TRBD1 | TRBV12-3/TRBV12-4 | TGTGCCAGCAGTTCGGGGAGGGGGCCTGAAGCTTTCTTT | CASSSGRGPEAFF
TRBJ1-5 | many | TRBD1 | TRBV6-2/TRBV6-3 | TGTGCCAGCAGTAGGACAGGGCTTGGCAATCAGCCCCAGCATTTT | CASSRTGLGNQPQHF